Listed below are T cell receptor beta chains from one sample, sequenced in a study of cytomegalovirus exposure and HLA in healthy donors. Profiling relied on immunoSEQ multiplex PCR, and the TCRdb table lists in-frame clones only, not all of them. This sample's table has roughly 100,000 clones. Material: PBMCs. Receptors were obtained from a man aged 35 to 55 in good health and CMV-seronegative. Each CDR3 is given with its conserved first and last residue. Each record gives: V gene, J gene, D gene, CDR3 protein, CDR3 DNA. D genes are given only for firm matches.

V: TRBV4-2
J: TRBJ1-1
D: NA
CDR3: CASSQEFGSSEAFF
DNA: TGTGCCAGCAGCCAAGAGTTCGGGAGTAGTGAAGCTTTCTTT

V: TRBV2
J: TRBJ2-7
D: TRBD2
CDR3: CASSREGTSGVHEQYF
DNA: TGTGCCAGCAGCAGGGAAGGGACTAGCGGGGTCCACGAGCAGTACTTC

V: TRBV29-1
J: TRBJ1-1
D: NA
CDR3: CSVEDLRHLNTEAFF
DNA: TGCAGCGTTGAAGATCTTCGACACCTGAACACTGAAGCTTTCTTT

V: TRBV4-2
J: TRBJ2-6
D: NA
CDR3: CASSLPGSGANVLTF
DNA: TGTGCCAGCAGCCTTCCAGGGTCCGGGGCCAACGTCCTGACTTTC

V: TRBV5-4
J: TRBJ2-1
D: TRBD2
CDR3: CASSLGGGRLVDEQFF
DNA: TGTGCCAGCAGCTTGGGGGGCGGGAGGCTGGTCGATGAGCAGTTCTTC

V: TRBV29-1
J: TRBJ1-1
D: NA
CDR3: CSAYRPGAEAFF
DNA: TGCAGCGCCTACCGACCGGGGGCTGAAGCTTTCTTT

V: TRBV5-1
J: TRBJ2-3
D: NA
CDR3: CASRNGDILDTQYF
DNA: TGCGCCAGCAGAAACGGGGATATCCTAGATACGCAGTATTTT

V: TRBV27
J: TRBJ1-5
D: TRBD1
CDR3: CASSNTGGLNQPQHF
DNA: TGTGCCAGCAGTAACACAGGGGGCCTCAATCAGCCCCAGCATTTT

V: TRBV19
J: TRBJ2-4
D: TRBD1
CDR3: CASSLQGAQVDIQYF
DNA: TGTGCCAGTAGTCTTCAGGGGGCCCAAGTAGACATTCAGTACTTC

V: TRBV7-8
J: TRBJ1-1
D: NA
CDR3: CASSLDRNTEAFF
DNA: TGTGCCAGCAGCTTAGATCGGAACACTGAAGCTTTCTTT

V: TRBV5-1
J: TRBJ2-7
D: NA
CDR3: CASSLDSGGPYEQYF
DNA: TGCGCCAGCAGCTTGGACTCCGGGGGACCCTACGAGCAGTACTTC

V: TRBV5-6
J: TRBJ1-2
D: NA
CDR3: CASSLSLLPANYGYTF
DNA: TGTGCCAGCAGCTTAAGTCTCCTGCCAGCTAACTATGGCTACACCTTC

V: TRBV6-5
J: TRBJ1-5
D: TRBD1
CDR3: CASRRGQGGYQPQHF
DNA: TGTGCCAGCAGACGGGGACAGGGGGGTTATCAGCCCCAGCATTTT

V: TRBV6-1
J: TRBJ2-1
D: NA
CDR3: CASSQGNSYNEQFF
DNA: TGTGCCAGCAGTCAGGGAAATTCCTACAATGAGCAGTTCTTC

V: TRBV9
J: TRBJ1-4
D: NA
CDR3: CASSVLGQVDEKLFF
DNA: TGTGCCAGCAGCGTACTTGGCCAGGTCGATGAAAAACTGTTTTTT

V: TRBV4-3
J: TRBJ1-2
D: NA
CDR3: CASSRNSRGEYYGYTF
DNA: TGCGCCAGCAGCCGGAATAGCCGGGGGGAGTACTATGGCTACACCTTC

V: TRBV10-3
J: TRBJ2-2
D: TRBD2
CDR3: CAIPRGGTGELFF
DNA: TGTGCCATTCCCCGCGGGGGGACCGGGGAGCTGTTTTTT

V: TRBV5-3
J: TRBJ2-6
D: TRBD1
CDR3: CALGQGASGANVLTF
DNA: TGTGCCCTTGGACAGGGGGCGTCTGGGGCCAACGTCCTGACTTTC

V: TRBV29-1
J: TRBJ1-1
D: TRBD1
CDR3: CSVEDRGQGKAFF
DNA: TGCAGCGTTGAAGATAGGGGGCAGGGAAAAGCCTTCTTT

V: TRBV19
J: TRBJ1-4
D: NA
CDR3: CASSIDRSEKLFF
DNA: TGTGCCAGTAGTATAGATCGGTCGGAAAAACTGTTTTTT

V: TRBV10-3
J: TRBJ2-3
D: TRBD2
CDR3: CAIRVSSGGNTDTQYF
DNA: TGTGCCATCAGGGTTTCTAGCGGGGGAAACACAGATACGCAGTATTTT

V: TRBV5-1
J: TRBJ1-2
D: NA
CDR3: CASSSPDILKHAQNGYTF
DNA: TGCGCCAGCAGCTCGCCCGACATCTTAAAGCATGCCCAGAATGGCTACACCTTC

V: TRBV9
J: TRBJ1-1
D: TRBD1
CDR3: CASSVTGVNTEAFF
DNA: TGTGCCAGCAGCGTGACAGGGGTGAACACTGAAGCTTTCTTT

V: TRBV7-9
J: TRBJ1-4
D: TRBD1
CDR3: CASSSTGTGKEKLFF
DNA: TGTGCCAGCAGCTCGACCGGGACAGGGAAGGAAAAACTGTTTTTT

V: TRBV6-6
J: TRBJ2-7
D: NA
CDR3: CASRVPGSYEQYF
DNA: TGTGCCAGCAGGGTCCCGGGCTCCTACGAGCAGTACTTC

V: TRBV28
J: TRBJ2-5
D: NA
CDR3: CASSLPLVSETQYF
DNA: TGTGCCAGCAGTCTCCCCCTTGTATCGGAGACCCAGTACTTC

V: TRBV28
J: TRBJ2-3
D: TRBD2
CDR3: CASSPIAGSTDTQYF
DNA: TGTGCCAGCAGTCCTATAGCGGGGAGCACAGATACGCAGTATTTT

V: TRBV6-6
J: TRBJ1-5
D: NA
CDR3: CASSLPRGGLNQPQHF
DNA: TGTGCCAGCAGTCTACCTCGGGGAGGGTTAAATCAGCCCCAGCATTTT

V: TRBV7-2
J: TRBJ2-3
D: TRBD2
CDR3: CASSTSSGGGDTQYF
DNA: TGTGCCAGCAGCACTTCTAGCGGGGGTGGAGATACGCAGTATTTT

V: TRBV7-8
J: TRBJ1-2
D: NA
CDR3: CASSRDKNYGYTF
DNA: TGTGCCAGCAGCAGAGACAAAAACTATGGCTACACCTTC

V: TRBV11-3
J: TRBJ2-1
D: TRBD1
CDR3: CASSWDRADNEQFF
DNA: TGTGCCAGCAGCTGGGACAGGGCCGACAATGAGCAGTTCTTC

V: TRBV25-1
J: TRBJ2-5
D: TRBD2
CDR3: CASGVGGFSETQYF
DNA: TGTGCCAGCGGGGTGGGGGGGTTCTCGGAGACCCAGTACTTC

V: TRBV30
J: TRBJ1-2
D: TRBD1
CDR3: CAWATGGDGYTF
DNA: TGTGCCTGGGCTACAGGGGGCGATGGCTACACCTTC

V: TRBV7-8
J: TRBJ1-6
D: TRBD1
CDR3: CASSSDREIDSPLHF
DNA: TGTGCCAGCAGCTCGGACAGGGAGATAGATTCACCCCTCCACTTT

V: TRBV5-1
J: TRBJ1-5
D: TRBD1
CDR3: CASSSGTGGTQPQHF
DNA: TGCGCCAGCAGCTCCGGGACAGGGGGTACTCAGCCCCAGCATTTT

V: TRBV14
J: TRBJ1-6
D: NA
CDR3: CASSRPNSPLHF
DNA: TGTGCCAGCAGCCGGCCCAATTCACCCCTCCACTTT

V: TRBV4-3
J: TRBJ1-3
D: NA
CDR3: CASSQVTGSGNTIYF
DNA: TGCGCCAGCAGCCAAGTGACGGGCTCTGGAAACACCATATATTTT

V: TRBV28
J: TRBJ2-7
D: TRBD2
CDR3: CASSFPTSSGAAYEQYF
DNA: TGTGCCAGCAGTTTCCCTACGAGTAGCGGGGCTGCCTACGAGCAGTACTTC

V: TRBV5-1
J: TRBJ2-7
D: NA
CDR3: CASSGSGRYEQYF
DNA: TGCGCCAGCAGCGGATCAGGGAGGTACGAGCAGTACTTC

V: TRBV4-1
J: TRBJ2-5
D: NA
CDR3: CASSQDDRRIETQYF
DNA: TGCGCCAGCAGCCAAGATGACCGGCGGATTGAGACCCAGTACTTC

V: TRBV5-1
J: TRBJ2-2
D: NA
CDR3: CASSLDGADGELFF
DNA: TGCGCCAGCAGCTTGGATGGGGCGGACGGGGAGCTGTTTTTT

V: TRBV9
J: TRBJ1-2
D: NA
CDR3: CASSVGQGTNYGYTF
DNA: TGTGCCAGCAGCGTAGGGCAGGGGACTAACTATGGCTACACCTTC

V: TRBV6-5
J: TRBJ2-2
D: TRBD1
CDR3: CASSRTGRTGELFF
DNA: TGTGCCAGCAGTCGGACAGGGAGAACCGGGGAGCTGTTTTTT

V: TRBV7-2
J: TRBJ2-5
D: TRBD2
CDR3: CASSSSAGRGETQYF
DNA: TGTGCCAGCAGCTCTTCAGCGGGGAGGGGAGAGACCCAGTACTTC

V: TRBV27
J: TRBJ2-1
D: NA
CDR3: CASRLTGTSSSYNEQFF
DNA: TGTGCCAGCAGACTTACCGGGACATCCAGCTCCTACAATGAGCAGTTCTTC

V: TRBV11-2
J: TRBJ2-5
D: TRBD2
CDR3: CASSMGLAGGKETQYF
DNA: TGTGCCAGCAGCATGGGACTAGCGGGGGGGAAAGAGACCCAGTACTTC

V: TRBV6-1
J: TRBJ2-2
D: NA
CDR3: CASSVAVNTGELFF
DNA: TGTGCCAGCAGTGTCGCAGTGAACACCGGGGAGCTGTTTTTT

V: TRBV27
J: TRBJ2-3
D: TRBD1
CDR3: CASRLNRGRNTDTQYF
DNA: TGTGCCAGCAGACTGAACAGGGGGAGAAACACAGATACGCAGTATTTT

V: TRBV7-2
J: TRBJ1-5
D: NA
CDR3: CASSLEEGQPQHF
DNA: TGTGCCAGCAGCTTAGAGGAGGGACAGCCCCAGCATTTT

V: TRBV9
J: TRBJ1-1
D: NA
CDR3: CASTDAGSNTEAFF
DNA: TGTGCCAGCACGGACGCAGGGTCTAACACTGAAGCTTTCTTT

V: TRBV6-1
J: TRBJ1-4
D: NA
CDR3: CASSDGFAGKELFF
DNA: TGTGCCAGCAGTGATGGGTTTGCAGGGAAGGAACTGTTTTTT

V: TRBV2
J: TRBJ2-5
D: NA
CDR3: CASRLFRETQYF
DNA: TGTGCCAGCAGACTATTTAGAGAGACCCAGTACTTC